Each of the 20 T cell receptor beta chains below was sequenced from the same sample in a study of T cells in Graves' hyperthyroidism and ophthalmopathy. RNA transcripts were the template for amplifying TCR beta CDR3 regions. HTBI primers were the set used in a first-round RT-PCR of the TCR CDR3. One entry per CDR3 protein results from TCRdb running MiXCR on the multiplex PCR reads. The top ten clones hold less than 35% of a sample with hundreds of thousands of distinct CDR3 sequences, roughly a third of them seen once. What was sequenced was blood. These receptors all come from a woman aged 35 to 49 with Graves' hyperthyroidism.

This clonotype was counted a few times. This chain connects TRBV14 to TRBJ2-2; D uncertain. Germline CDR1 SGHDN, CDR2 FVKESK. Trimming shortened V by 0 bases and J by 1 base, and 6 bases separated the two germline ends. There are 15 residues in the CDR3. The CDR3 region is CASSQDLRNTGELFF. The CDR3 region has the DNA TGTGCCAGCAGCCAAGATCTCAGGAACACCGGGGAGCTGTTTTTT.

This clonotype was seen just once. The chain carries TRBV10-3 and TRBJ2-6, with a weak D call TRBD1 (5 bases). Germline lookup yields CDR1 ENHRY and CDR2 SYGVKD. This CDR3 has 13 residues. V gave up 6 bases and J gave up 4 bases, with 7 bases separating them. The CDR3 spells CAIRGPGANVLTF. CDR3 nucleotides: TGTGCCATCAGGGGGCCAGGGGCCAACGTCCTGACTTTC.

Many counts were recorded for this clonotype. The rearrangement uses TRBV7-2 and TRBJ2-5; tentatively, D is TRBD2 (5 bases). Deletions cut 2 bases from V and 4 bases from J, with 14 bases between. The CDR3 consists of 15 residues. Germline values: CDR1 SGHTA, CDR2 FQGNSA. This CDR3 reads CASSLYGTDSETQYF. The DNA of the CDR3 is TGTGCCAGCAGCTTATATGGAACGGACTCAGAGACCCAGTACTTC.

In this sample, this clonotype turned up many times. The CDR3: CASSHQENTEAFF. CDR3 in DNA: TGTGCCAGCAGCCATCAGGAGAACACTGAAGCTTTCTTT. The V call is TRBV14, the J call TRBJ1-1; D is unclear. CDR3 size: 13 residues. The germline V gene encodes CDR1 SGHDN and CDR2 FVKESK. Deletions cut 3 bases from V and 1 base from J, with 6 bases between.

The chain joins TRBV2 to TRBJ2-5; TRBD1 might be the D (6 bases). Germline loops: CDR1 SNHLY, CDR2 FYNNEI. The CDR3 has 12 residues. CDR3 sequence (DNA): TGTGTTTCTAGACAGGTCGGAGAGACCCAGTACTTC. Protein product: CVSRQVGETQYF.

V is TRBV28 and J is TRBJ1-4; D gene ambiguous. The germline V and J ends were trimmed by 3 bases and 3 bases, with 8 bases remaining between them. Per germline, CDR1 MDHEN and CDR2 SYDVKM. The CDR3 loop spans 14 amino acids. CDR3 protein: CASSLVKANEKLFF. CDR3 nucleotides: TGTGCCAGCAGTTTGGTTAAGGCTAATGAAAAACTGTTTTTT.

This clonotype was recorded only once. The J gene is TRBJ2-3, the V gene TRBV11-2, with D unresolved. The CDR3 runs to 14 residues. The germline V and J ends were trimmed by 5 bases and 0 bases, with 9 bases remaining between them. Germline V lookup: CDR1 SGHAT, CDR2 FQNNGV. The CDR3 here is CASSRTVSTDTQYF. The CDR3 DNA follows: TGTGCCAGCAGCCGGACGGTGAGCACAGATACGCAGTATTTT.

The V and J genes are TRBV10-1 and TRBJ2-3; either TRBD1 or TRBD2 may fit D (5 bases each). V was shortened by 7 bases and J by 0 bases, with 8 bases between the two germline ends. The CDR3 has 13 residues. CDR1 and CDR2 (germline): WNHNN, SYGVQD (reference sequence). The CDR3 reads CASKRDSTDTQYF. DNA of the CDR3: TGCGCCAGCAAAAGGGACAGCACAGATACGCAGTATTTT.

In this sample, this clonotype turned up many times. V usage is TRBV2 and J usage is TRBJ1-1, with D uncertain. The CDR3 sequence is 13 residues long. Germline assignment: CDR1 SNHLY and CDR2 FYNNEI. V lost 7 bases, J lost 0 bases, and 9 bases lay in between. CDR3 nucleotide sequence: TGTGCCAGCACTCGAGGGATGAACACTGAAGCTTTCTTT. Translating gives CASTRGMNTEAFF.

This clonotype was observed at least ten times. The chain uses TRBV12-3 or TRBV12-4 and TRBJ2-7; 9 bases are shared with TRBD1. The CDR3 is 14 residues long. The junction had 6 bases not matched to a gene; V was cut back by 6 bases and J by 3 bases. The CDR3 coding sequence is TGTGCCAGCAGGACCGGGACAGGGATCTACGAGCAGTACTTC. Its translation is CASRTGTGIYEQYF.

This clonotype was counted a few times. The chain links TRBV10-3 to TRBJ1-1, with no clear D. Germline CDR1 is ENHRY and CDR2 is SYGVKD. V was clipped by 10 bases and J by 0 bases, with 18 bases between them. The CDR3 consists of 15 residues. The CDR3 region has the DNA TGTGCCAGCACCCGAGTTATGACGATGAACACTGAAGCTTTCTTT. Protein sequence: CASTRVMTMNTEAFF.

Many counts were recorded for this clonotype. This rearrangement joins TRBV29-1 to TRBJ1-1; weak D call: TRBD1 (6 bases). Trimming cost V 6 bases and J 3 bases, with 11 bases left between them. Germline assignment: CDR1 SQVTM and CDR2 ANQGSEA. The CDR3 length is 12 residues. CDR3 in amino acids: CSVDSGDTEAFF. Written as DNA, the CDR3 is TGCAGCGTCGATTCAGGGGACACTGAAGCTTTCTTT.

This clonotype was counted at least ten times. V and J are TRBV6-6 and TRBJ1-2, with 7 bases aligning to TRBD1. Germline-derived CDR1 and CDR2 are MNHNY and SVGAGI (reference sequence). This CDR3 has 13 amino acids. The V segment lost 7 bases and the J segment 3 bases; nucleotides outside the gene matches: 5. CDR3 in amino acids: CASNSGGHYGYTF. The CDR3 DNA sequence: TGTGCCAGCAACTCAGGGGGTCACTATGGCTACACCTTC.

This clonotype was counted ten times or more. The CDR3 loop reads CASSSTRNQPQHF. The CDR3 region has the DNA TGTGCCAGCAGTTCGACCCGCAATCAGCCCCAGCATTTT. The chain employs TRBV12-3 or TRBV12-4 and TRBJ1-5, with D unclear. V was shortened by 4 bases and J by 2 bases, with 6 bases between the two germline ends. The CDR3 runs 13 residues.

This chain joins TRBV7-9 and TRBJ2-2; tentative D call: TRBD2 (6 bases). Trimming left V 5 bases short and J 5 bases short, with 12 bases between. The CDR3 has 14 residues. Germline CDR1 SEHNR, CDR2 FQNEAQ (reference sequence). In DNA form, the CDR3 reads TGTGCCAGCAGCCTCGGGAGCGGGACCGGGGAGCTGTTTTTT. Translation: CASSLGSGTGELFF.

The rearrangement uses TRBV2 and TRBJ1-1; a weak D match, TRBD1 (6 bases). The CDR3 is 14 residues long. Germline CDR1 is SNHLY and CDR2 is FYNNEI. Deletions cut 5 bases from V and 6 bases from J, with 16 bases between. This chain's CDR3 is CASSMGGPGSEAFF. The CDR3 bases are TGTGCCAGCAGTATGGGGGGGCCAGGTTCTGAAGCTTTCTTT.

The chain uses TRBV20-1 and TRBJ1-5, with D tentatively TRBD1 (6 bases). The germline V gene has CDR1 DFQATT and CDR2 SNEGSKA (reference sequence). This CDR3 is built from 15 residues. V was shortened by 7 bases and J by 3 bases, with 19 bases between the two germline ends. The CDR3 nucleotides read TGCAGTGATGATCGGGGGGCTCACCTCAATCAGCCCCAGCATTTT. This codes for CSDDRGAHLNQPQHF.

This chain connects TRBV9 to TRBJ1-5, with D maybe TRBD1 (6 bases). V dropped 0 bases and J dropped 4 bases, with 26 bases sitting between them. The CDR3 covers 20 residues. Germline lookup yields CDR1 SGDLS and CDR2 YYNGEE. The CDR3 nucleotides read TGTGCCAGCAGCGTAGCTTTTAGTTTGTCTCTATCGGGGACAAATCAGCCCCAGCATTTT. It encodes CASSVAFSLSLSGTNQPQHF.

This clonotype was counted at least ten times. This chain joins TRBV5-5 and TRBJ2-5; D uncertain. This CDR3 is 14 amino acids long. The V and J ends lost 4 bases and 5 bases respectively, with 15 bases between them. Germline V gene data show CDR1 as SGHKS and CDR2 as YYEKEE (reference sequence). The CDR3 DNA follows: TGTGCCAGCAGCATGCGCTGGACGGAGGAGACCCAGTACTTC. Its translation: CASSMRWTEETQYF.

The chain recombines TRBV25-1 with TRBJ2-7; tentative D call: TRBD2 (6 bases). From germline, CDR1 is MGHDK and CDR2 SYGVNS. The germline V and J ends were trimmed by 1 base and 0 bases, with 13 bases remaining between them. The CDR3 has 16 residues. The CDR3: CASSELGQGGSYEQYF. The CDR3, as DNA: TGTGCCAGCAGTGAATTGGGCCAGGGAGGCTCCTACGAGCAGTACTTC.